This is a list of T cell receptor beta chains from one sample in a study of blood T cell repertoires in COVID-19. Assay: immunoSEQ multiplex PCR; the TCRdb copy retains only in-frame clones and omits some. The sample has roughly 260,000 clones, 79% seen once. Sequencing input: peripheral blood. The receptors shown here come from a woman aged 40 to 55 with active or convalescent COVID-19. The CDR3 runs from the conserved cysteine through the conserved F or W. The D gene is left open where the match is weak. The size of a clone is reported for some rows only, either as once, few or many, or as a class for expanded clones.

j_call | v_call | clone_size | d_call | cdr3_aa | cdr3_nt
TRBJ2-1 | TRBV6-5 | NA | NA | CASRDLEAVYEQFF | TGTGCCAGCAGGGACCTCGAAGCGGTTTATGAGCAGTTCTTC
TRBJ2-5 | TRBV5-1 | NA | NA | CASSYRGETQYF | TGCGCCAGCAGCTACCGAGGAGAGACCCAGTACTTC
TRBJ1-2 | TRBV30 | NA | NA | CAWEKTGRGYGYTF | TGTGCCTGGGAAAAAACAGGGAGGGGCTATGGCTACACCTTC
TRBJ2-3 | TRBV2 | NA | TRBD2 | CASSERRGGSTDTQYF | TGTGCCAGCAGTGAGAGGCGGGGGGGCTCCACAGATACGCAGTATTTT
TRBJ1-2 | TRBV28 | NA | TRBD1 | CASNWDSLNYGYTF | TGTGCCAGCAATTGGGACAGCTTAAACTATGGCTACACCTTC
TRBJ1-4 | TRBV7-9 | NA | NA | CASSLAAGLEKLFF | TGTGCCAGCAGCTTAGCGGCAGGGCTTGAAAAACTGTTTTTT
TRBJ1-5 | TRBV2 | NA | NA | CASSDVNRNQPQHF | TGTGCCAGCAGCGACGTGAACAGGAATCAGCCCCAGCATTTT
TRBJ1-2 | TRBV3-1/TRBV3-2 | NA | NA | CASSLAGFYGYTF | TGTGCCAGCAGCCTTGCGGGCTTCTATGGCTACACCTTC
TRBJ2-1 | TRBV5-6 | NA | TRBD2 | CASSFGRGSSYNEQFF | TGTGCCAGCAGCTTTGGGCGGGGGAGCTCCTACAATGAGCAGTTCTTC
TRBJ1-2 | TRBV18 | few | TRBD1 | CASSRGQGSYGYTF | TGTGCCAGCTCGCGCGGACAGGGAAGCTATGGCTACACCTTC
TRBJ2-7 | TRBV5-1 | NA | TRBD2 | CASSVWGTGGTYEQYF | TGCGCCAGCAGCGTTTGGGGGACCGGGGGGACCTACGAGCAGTACTTC
TRBJ2-3 | TRBV5-1 | once | NA | CASSLGGSTTDTQYF | TGCGCCAGCAGCTTGGGAGGGTCCACCACAGATACGCAGTATTTT
TRBJ1-1 | TRBV6-6 | NA | NA | CASSYSQGSNTEAFF | TGTGCCAGCAGTTACTCGCAGGGTTCGAACACTGAAGCTTTCTTT
TRBJ2-3 | TRBV13 | NA | NA | CASSLDGAEDTQYF | TGTGCCAGCAGCTTAGATGGGGCCGAAGATACGCAGTATTTT
TRBJ1-1 | TRBV29-1 | NA | NA | CSGEGGRTEAFF | TGCAGCGGGGAGGGGGGCAGAACTGAAGCTTTCTTT
TRBJ1-2 | TRBV6-5 | medium-sized | TRBD1 | CASRVDRGEDGYTF | TGTGCCAGCAGGGTGGACAGGGGAGAAGATGGCTACACCTTC
TRBJ1-3 | TRBV5-1 | NA | TRBD1 | CASSLRGQGGNTIYF | TGCGCCAGCAGCCTGAGGGGACAGGGAGGAAACACCATATATTTT
TRBJ1-1 | TRBV6-2/TRBV6-3 | NA | NA | CASSLSPLAGVPNTEAFF | TGTGCCAGCAGTTTATCACCACTGGCAGGGGTCCCGAACACTGAAGCTTTCTTT
TRBJ1-5 | TRBV19 | few | NA | CASSETGLIQPQHF | TGTGCCAGTTCGGAGACAGGTCTAATTCAGCCCCAGCATTTT
TRBJ1-6 | TRBV7-3 | NA | TRBD1 | CASSLNSGGSSPLHF | TGTGCCAGCAGCCTCAATTCAGGGGGAAGTTCACCCCTCCACTTT
TRBJ1-2 | TRBV6-5 | NA | NA | CASRGRPTYGYTF | TGTGCCAGCAGGGGGCGACCCACCTATGGCTACACCTTC
TRBJ2-3 | TRBV5-1 | NA | TRBD1 | CASAFQRQGIDTQYF | TGCGCCAGCGCATTTCAAAGACAGGGGATAGATACGCAGTATTTT
TRBJ1-2 | TRBV2 | NA | NA | CASSRTPTNYGYTF | TGTGCCAGCAGTAGGACACCTACTAACTATGGCTACACCTTC
TRBJ2-1 | TRBV2 | NA | NA | CASSVGQASYNEQFF | TGTGCCAGCAGCGTGGGACAAGCATCCTACAATGAGCAGTTCTTC